A selection of T cell receptor beta chains follows, all from one sample in a study of blood T cells in healthy people across ages. TCRdb re-called the 5' RACE reads through MiXCR, storing one row per CDR3 protein. The data show some 1.1 million distinct CDR3 sequences, with 35% to 40% seen just once and around 13% held by the top ten. The sequenced sample consisted of blood. These receptors were taken from a man between 18 and 29 years old in good health. Each CDR3 is given with its conserved first and last residue. The order of the fields is V gene, clone size, D gene, J gene, CDR3 protein, CDR3 DNA. D genes are given only for firm matches. The size of a clone is reported for some rows only, either as once, few or many, or as a class for expanded clones.

TRBV19	once	-	TRBJ2-1	CASSILGNGQVF	TGTGCCAGTAGTATTCTCGGCAATGGGCAGGTCTTC
TRBV20-1	-	-	TRBJ2-1	CSARASDYFLSSNEQFF	TGCAGTGCTAGAGCATCGGACTACTTCTTATCCTCCAATGAGCAGTTCTTC
TRBV27	few	-	TRBJ1-5	CASSLKRTFDQPQHF	TGTGCCAGCAGTTTAAAAAGGACATTTGATCAGCCCCAGCATTTT
TRBV6-2/TRBV6-3	-	-	TRBJ2-7	CASSYTWTYEQYF	TGTGCCAGCAGTTACACGTGGACCTACGAGCAGTACTTC
TRBV28	-	TRBD1	TRBJ2-7	CASSPERRDRVFYEQYF	TGTGCCAGCAGTCCTGAACGCCGGGACAGGGTTTTCTACGAGCAGTACTTC
TRBV7-2	-	-	TRBJ2-6	CASSGDSGANVLTF	TGTGCCAGCTCTGGGGACTCTGGGGCCAACGTCCTGACTTTC
TRBV6-2/TRBV6-3	few	-	TRBJ1-2	CASSPPNTLTNYGYTF	TGTGCCAGCAGCCCTCCGAACACCCTAACTAACTATGGCTACACCTTC
TRBV2	few	-	TRBJ2-5	CASSRNREETQYF	TGTGCCAGCAGCCGAAACAGGGAAGAGACCCAGTACTTC
TRBV4-3	few	-	TRBJ1-1	CASSQSRWVTEAFF	TGCGCCAGCAGCCAATCGCGGTGGGTCACTGAAGCTTTCTTT
TRBV20-1	-	TRBD1	TRBJ1-2	CSASGQGEALYGYTF	TGCAGTGCTTCGGGACAGGGTGAAGCCCTCTATGGCTACACCTTC
TRBV7-2	many	-	TRBJ1-5	CASSLVTGPQHF	TGTGCCAGCAGCTTAGTAACGGGGCCCCAGCATTTT
TRBV7-9	-	-	TRBJ2-3	CASSLAIDREGTQYF	TGTGCCAGCAGCTTAGCCATAGACCGTGAAGGTACGCAGTATTTT
TRBV27	few	TRBD2	TRBJ2-1	CASSPARGGYNEQFF	TGTGCCAGCAGCCCCGCCCGGGGGGGTTACAATGAGCAGTTCTTC
TRBV6-6	many	TRBD1	TRBJ2-3	CASSYSGQGADTQYF	TGTGCCAGCAGTTACTCAGGACAGGGGGCAGATACGCAGTATTTT